Described below is a single TCR beta chain sequence and its context. Germline CDR1 LGHNT, CDR2 FRNRAP. The length of the CDR3 is 14 residues. V was pared by 6 bases and J by 5 bases, with 13 bases between. This specimen belongs to a study of PD-1 blockade in classical Hodgkin lymphoma. The time point here: newly diagnosed, previously untreated cHL patient sample. Profiled with immunoSEQ multiplex PCR; TCRdb holds only in-frame clones, not every one. The sample has around 17,000 clones; around 90% are singletons. This sequence joins TRBV12-5 and TRBJ2-2, with D maybe TRBD1 (8 bases). The receptor was isolated from a human donor with classical Hodgkin lymphoma. The source material was peripheral blood mononuclear cells (PBMCs). CDR3 region: CASGTGGGTGELFF. The DNA of the CDR3 is TGTGCTAGTGGAACAGGGGGGGGGACCGGGGAGCTGTTTTTT.